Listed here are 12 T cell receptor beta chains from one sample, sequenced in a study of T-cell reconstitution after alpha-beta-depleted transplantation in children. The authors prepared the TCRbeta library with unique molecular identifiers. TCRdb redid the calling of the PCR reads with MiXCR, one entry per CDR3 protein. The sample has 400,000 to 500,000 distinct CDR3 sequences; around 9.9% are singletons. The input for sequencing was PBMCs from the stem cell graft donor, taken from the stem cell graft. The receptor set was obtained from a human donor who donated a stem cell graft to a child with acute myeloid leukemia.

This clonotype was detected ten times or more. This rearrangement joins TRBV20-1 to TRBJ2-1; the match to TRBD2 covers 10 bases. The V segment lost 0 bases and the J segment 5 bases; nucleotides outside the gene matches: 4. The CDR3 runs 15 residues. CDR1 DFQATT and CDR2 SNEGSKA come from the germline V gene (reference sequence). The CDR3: CSARDPLAGDNEQFF. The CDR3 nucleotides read TGCAGTGCTAGAGATCCCCTAGCGGGAGACAATGAGCAGTTCTTC.

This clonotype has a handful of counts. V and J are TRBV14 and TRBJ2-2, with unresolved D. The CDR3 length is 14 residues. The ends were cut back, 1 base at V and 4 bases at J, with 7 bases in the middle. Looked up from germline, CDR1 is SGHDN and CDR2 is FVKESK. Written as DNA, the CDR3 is TGTGCCAGCAGCCAAGTTCGGGCCACCGGGGAGCTGTTTTTT. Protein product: CASSQVRATGELFF. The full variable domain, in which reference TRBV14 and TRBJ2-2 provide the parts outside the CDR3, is EAGVTQFPSHSVIEKGQTVTLRCDPISGHDNLYWYRRVMGKEIKFLLHFVKESKQDESGMPNNRFLAERTGGTYSTLKVQPAELEDSGVYFCASSQVRATGELFFGEGSRLTVL.

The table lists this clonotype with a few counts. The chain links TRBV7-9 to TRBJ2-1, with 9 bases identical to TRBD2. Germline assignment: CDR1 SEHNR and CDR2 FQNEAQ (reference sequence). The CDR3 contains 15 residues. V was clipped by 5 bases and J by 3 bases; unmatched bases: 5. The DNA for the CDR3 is TGTGCCAGCAGCCCCCAGCGGGGGGTCTACAATGAGCAGTTCTTC. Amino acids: CASSPQRGVYNEQFF.

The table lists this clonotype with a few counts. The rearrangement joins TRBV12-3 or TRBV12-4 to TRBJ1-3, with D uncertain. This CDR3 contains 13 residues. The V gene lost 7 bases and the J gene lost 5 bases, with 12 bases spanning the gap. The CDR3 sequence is CASNPPTRNTIYF. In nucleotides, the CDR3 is TGTGCCAGCAATCCCCCGACCAGAAACACCATATATTTT.

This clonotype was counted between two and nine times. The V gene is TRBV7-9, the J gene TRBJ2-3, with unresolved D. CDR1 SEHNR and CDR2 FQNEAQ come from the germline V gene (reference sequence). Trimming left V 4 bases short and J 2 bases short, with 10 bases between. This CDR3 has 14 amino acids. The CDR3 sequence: CASSSSRDTDTQYF. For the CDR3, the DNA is TGTGCCAGCAGCTCATCAAGGGACACAGATACGCAGTATTTT.

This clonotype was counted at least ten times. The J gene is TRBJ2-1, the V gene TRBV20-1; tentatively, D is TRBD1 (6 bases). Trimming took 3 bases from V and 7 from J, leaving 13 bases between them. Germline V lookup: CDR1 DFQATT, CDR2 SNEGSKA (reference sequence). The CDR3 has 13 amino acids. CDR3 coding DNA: TGCAGTGCTAGCCGGGACAAAAGGAATGAGCAGTTCTTC. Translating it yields CSASRDKRNEQFF.

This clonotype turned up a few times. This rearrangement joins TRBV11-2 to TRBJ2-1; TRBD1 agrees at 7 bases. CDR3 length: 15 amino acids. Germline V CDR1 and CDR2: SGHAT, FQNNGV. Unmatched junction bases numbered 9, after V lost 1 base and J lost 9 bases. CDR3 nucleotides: TGTGCCAGCAGCTTAGCTGACAGGGCGTCAGGTGAGCAGTTCTTC. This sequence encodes CASSLADRASGEQFF.

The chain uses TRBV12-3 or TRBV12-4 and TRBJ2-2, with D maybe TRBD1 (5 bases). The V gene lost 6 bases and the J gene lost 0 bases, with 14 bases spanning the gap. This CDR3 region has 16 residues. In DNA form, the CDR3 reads TGTGCCAGCAGCCGGCGTGCAGGGTCGAACACCGGGGAGCTGTTTTTT. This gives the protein CASSRRAGSNTGELFF.

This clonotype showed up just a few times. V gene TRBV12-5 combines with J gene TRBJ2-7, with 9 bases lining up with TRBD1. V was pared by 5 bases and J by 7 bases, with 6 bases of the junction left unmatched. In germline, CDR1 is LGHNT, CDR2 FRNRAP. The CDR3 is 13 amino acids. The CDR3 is CASGMTGGREQYF. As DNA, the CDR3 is TGTGCTAGTGGTATGACAGGGGGAAGAGAGCAGTACTTC.

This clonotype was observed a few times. CDR3 nucleotide sequence: TGCGCCAGCAGCCCGACTCCGAGGGTCAGGGTACTGTTTTTT. This codes for CASSPTPRVRVLFF. This chain uses TRBV4-3 with TRBJ1-4; maybe TRBD1 (5 bases). V dropped 4 bases and J dropped 13 bases, with 19 bases sitting between them. Germline V gene lookup returns CDR1 LGHNA and CDR2 YSLEER. This CDR3 is 14 amino acids long.

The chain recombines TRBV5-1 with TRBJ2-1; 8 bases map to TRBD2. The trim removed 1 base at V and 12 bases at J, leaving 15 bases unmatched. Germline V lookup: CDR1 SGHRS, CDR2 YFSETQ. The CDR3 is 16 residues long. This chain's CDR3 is CASSLLTSGLRDGQFF. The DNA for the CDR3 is TGCGCCAGCAGCTTGCTTACTAGCGGATTACGGGACGGGCAGTTCTTC.

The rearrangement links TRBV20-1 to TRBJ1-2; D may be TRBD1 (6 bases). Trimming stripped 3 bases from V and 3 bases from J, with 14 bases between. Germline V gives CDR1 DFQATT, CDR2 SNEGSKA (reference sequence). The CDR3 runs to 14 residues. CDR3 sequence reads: CSASFQGLDYGYTF. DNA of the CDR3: TGCAGTGCTAGTTTTCAGGGGTTGGACTATGGCTACACCTTC.